These 10 T cell receptor beta chains originate from one sample sequenced in a study of T cell repertoires in cytomegalovirus infection. TCRdb reprocessed the reads via MiXCR and lists one record per CDR3 protein. The data contain 28,000 or so distinct CDR3 sequences, around 20% of them seen just once; the ten biggest clones take up roughly 80%. These receptors lack a known antigen. The specimen comprised CD8+ T cells from cultured PBMCs, sampled from culture after CMV antigen stimulation. The receptors originated from a human donor in good health (CMV status not recorded). Some clones in this sample may be carry-over from other donors' samples.

This clonotype showed up just a few times. This rearrangement joins TRBV7-6 to TRBJ2-1; D not resolved. The V gene lost 5 bases and the J gene lost 2 bases, with 7 bases spanning the gap. The CDR3 contains 13 residues. Germline values: CDR1 SGHVS, CDR2 FNYEAQ. The CDR3 coding sequence is TGTGCCAGCAGCCCCGACCCCTACAATGAGCAGTTCTTC. It codes for CASSPDPYNEQFF.

The rearrangement joins TRBV6-8 to TRBJ1-2; 7 bases fit TRBD1. CDR1 MNHGY and CDR2 SAAAGT come from the germline V gene. J lost 6 bases, V lost 4 bases, and 8 bases had no gene match. CDR3 length: 14 residues. CDR3 sequence (DNA): TGTGCCAGCAGTTGGGGACAGTCCTCAGATGGCTACACCTTC. It encodes CASSWGQSSDGYTF.

V usage is TRBV7-2 and J usage is TRBJ2-5; 8 bases map to TRBD2. The CDR3 is made up of 14 amino acids. Losses at the gene ends were 5 bases for V and 1 base for J; bases not matched to a gene: 3. Germline V CDR1 and CDR2: SGHTA, FQGNSA. CDR3: CASSRREVQETQYF. CDR3 coding DNA: TGTGCCAGCAGCAGGCGGGAGGTCCAAGAGACCCAGTACTTC.

V is TRBV12-3 or TRBV12-4 and J is TRBJ2-1; perhaps D is TRBD1 or TRBD2 (6 bases each). The CDR3 has 13 amino acids. Trimming removed 6 bases at V and 6 bases at J, with 12 bases between. For the CDR3, the DNA is TGTGCCAGCAGCCTCCGGGGGCCCAATGAGCAGTTCTTC. Protein product: CASSLRGPNEQFF.

This chain connects TRBV7-2 to TRBJ1-2, with D possibly TRBD1 on 6 matching bases. The CDR3 covers 17 residues. Trimming removed 3 bases from V and 4 bases from J, with 21 bases in between. Germline V gene data show CDR1 as SGHTA and CDR2 as FQGNSA. CDR3: CASSLTFRGSAPYGYTF. The CDR3 bases are TGTGCCAGCAGCTTGACCTTCAGGGGATCAGCACCCTATGGCTACACCTTC.

The chain is built from TRBV6-5 and TRBJ2-7; 8 bases line up with TRBD1. Germline assignment: CDR1 MNHEY and CDR2 SVGAGI. This CDR3 is built from 13 residues. Trimming cost V 10 bases and J 3 bases; bases outside gene matches: 8. CDR3: CATWDRRDYEQYF. DNA of the CDR3: TGTGCCACCTGGGACAGGCGTGACTACGAGCAGTACTTC.

The gene calls are TRBV11-1 and TRBJ2-2; D is uncertain. V lost 4 bases, J lost 3 bases, and 6 bases lay in between. Germline V lookup: CDR1 SGHAT, CDR2 FQDESV (reference sequence). This CDR3 comprises 13 residues. The CDR3 bases are TGTGCCAGCAGCTCAGTCTACACCGGGGAGCTGTTTTTT. Protein product: CASSSVYTGELFF.

This clonotype was seen a handful of times. The V and J genes are TRBV5-6 and TRBJ2-3, with TRBD1 as a possible D gene (6 bases). Trimming pared 3 bases from V and 7 bases from J, leaving 15 bases between. The CDR3 consists of 14 residues. Looked up from germline, CDR1 is SGHDT and CDR2 is YYEEEE. The CDR3 here is CASSSRDISNTQYF. The CDR3 nucleotides are TGTGCCAGCAGCTCCCGGGACATATCGAATACGCAGTATTTT.

This clonotype has just a few counts. The chain has TRBV20-1 and TRBJ1-6; 7 bases fit TRBD1. Germline V gene lookup returns CDR1 DFQATT and CDR2 SNEGSKA (reference sequence). V gave up 6 bases and J gave up 4 bases; unmatched junction bases: 6. This CDR3 spans 14 amino acids. The CDR3 sequence is CSATTGVYNSPLHF. In DNA form, the CDR3 reads TGCAGTGCCACCACAGGGGTTTATAATTCACCCCTCCACTTT.

This clonotype has only a few counts. The genes are TRBV12-3 or TRBV12-4 and TRBJ2-1; perhaps TRBD2 as D (6 bases). The V end was cut by 5 bases, the J end by 8 bases, with 19 bases between. CDR3 length: 15 residues. CDR3 in amino acids: CASSRGSGSLDEQFF. The CDR3 DNA is TGTGCCAGCAGTCGAGGTAGCGGCTCCTTGGATGAGCAGTTCTTC.